Sequencing of this T cell receptor beta chain was carried out in a study of vaccination effects on CD4 cells after COVID-19 (dated by TCRdb to the early 2020s). A note on the overall study: In the ViraFEST assay, PBMC were stimulated with viral peptide pools, and TCR sequencing was then used to find antigen-specific CD4+ T cell clonotypes based on their expansion. Cultures from other donors in the study were sequenced with the Oncomine TCR Beta short-read assay on an Illumina iSeq 100. A few million PBMC per well were cultured with about 9 ug/ml peptides in IMDM containing roughly 5% human AB serum, around 10 IU/ml IL-2 and gentamicin. In both COVID-19 convalescent patients and infection-naive vaccine recipients, the study compared SARS-CoV-2 spike-specific CD4+ TCR repertoires from before mRNA vaccination with those from after it. Participants received two doses of either the BNT162b2 or the mRNA-1273 mRNA SARS-CoV-2 vaccine. Pre-vaccine samples from a couple of convalescent patients were drawn 16 days and one week before the first dose, 142 and 148 days after COVID-19 diagnosis. Altogether, about 10 COVID-19 convalescent patients and a handful of SARS-CoV-2-naive healthy vaccine recipients made up the full study.

For this clone: Its target antigen remains unknown. Within one base of it there is no much larger clone, and no base qualities were kept.

Libraries were prepared through the immunoSEQ multiplex PCR assay. DNA from the cultured, isolated CD4+ T cells was subjected to TCR beta CDR3 sequencing. The study's processing was this. The analysis removed non-productive TCR sequences, trimmed reads to the CDR3 region, and retained only CDR3s that were 7 or more amino acids long. Antigen-specific clonotypes were identified using the MANAFEST web app by comparison of expansion in peptide wells against reference cultures. To count as positive, a clone had to show expansion at FDR<0.05 compared with the reference and with all other wells, an odds ratio above 5, and a frequency above 0.1% in two replicate wells. Cross-reactive clonotypes were defined as significantly expanded in SARS-CoV-2 spike wells and in at least one common cold coronavirus spike condition. Using the stringdist R package, CDR3 similarity was measured by Levenshtein distance, and unrooted trees were constructed with ape in R 3.6.1. TCRdb's version of the immuneACCESS table is confined to in-frame rearrangements and falls short of the full clone set. An unresolved V gene accounts for under half of the shortfall where checked; the remainder is of unknown origin. The V and J calls and clone size are taken from that table; D and trimming were inferred from the DNA. This sample lists more than 40,000 clones; 76% were detected once. The ten largest clones take up approximately 12% of the sample.

General conclusions and limits of the study: For convalescent patients, new clones induced by the vaccine made up most of the post-vaccine spike-reactive repertoire, and these new clones were largely distinct from the clones induced by infection. The study was limited by a small number of convalescent patients, and early post-infection timepoints were lacking. Clones induced by infection and clones induced by vaccination both contracted markedly at late timepoints after vaccination, which fits with T cell responses waning over time.

The germline V gene encodes CDR1 SEHNR and CDR2 FQNEAQ (reference sequence). The CDR3 starts with the cysteine, ends with the phenylalanine, and has 13 residues. The entry retains the CDR3 DNA only, 39 bases that are in frame from base 1. Deletion took 2 bases off V and 5 bases off J, with a span of 9 bases between the germline ends. After less than eleven days of culture, CD4+ T cells were isolated with the EasySep CD4+ T cell isolation kit. PCR-confirmed SARS-CoV-2 infection had occurred in convalescent patients between March and December 2020, before the Alpha, Beta and Delta variants emerged in the United States. Half of the culture medium was replaced with fresh IL-2-containing medium on days 3 and 7. Unless noted otherwise, every peptide stimulation condition was grown in triplicate wells. Using Ficoll-Paque Plus gradient centrifugation, PBMC were separated from whole blood and then either used fresh or cryopreserved at -140C. The QIAamp micro DNA kit was used to extract genomic DNA from the cultured CD4+ T cells.

Recombination joined TRBV7-9 with TRBJ1-1; no D gene can be assigned with confidence. The sample consisted of CD4+ T cells from PBMCs cultured without peptide, taken before COVID-19 vaccination. This receptor was identified in a human donor who had a prior SARS-CoV-2 infection. The DNA sequence is as follows: TGTGCCAGCAGCTTATTTGGGAGTACTGAAGCTTTCTTT. It specifies CASSLFGSTEAFF.